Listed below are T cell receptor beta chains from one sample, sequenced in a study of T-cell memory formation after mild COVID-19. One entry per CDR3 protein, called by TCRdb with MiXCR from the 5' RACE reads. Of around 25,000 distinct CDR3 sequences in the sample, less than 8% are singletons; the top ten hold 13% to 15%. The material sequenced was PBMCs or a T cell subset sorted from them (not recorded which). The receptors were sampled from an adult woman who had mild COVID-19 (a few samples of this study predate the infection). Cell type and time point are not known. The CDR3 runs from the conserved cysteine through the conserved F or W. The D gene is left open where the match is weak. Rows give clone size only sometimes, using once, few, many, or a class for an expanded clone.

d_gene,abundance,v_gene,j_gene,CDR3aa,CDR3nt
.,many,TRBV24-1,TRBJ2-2,CAIMTAEGSGTGELFF,TGTGCCATCATGACGGCGGAGGGTTCGGGCACCGGGGAGCTGTTTTTT
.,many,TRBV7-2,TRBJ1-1,CASSLSVNYRNTEAFF,TGTGCCAGCAGCTTGTCAGTTAATTATCGGAACACTGAAGCTTTCTTT
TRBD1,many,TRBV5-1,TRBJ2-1,CASSSGTGSYNEQFF,TGCGCCAGCAGCTCCGGGACAGGTTCCTACAATGAGCAGTTCTTC
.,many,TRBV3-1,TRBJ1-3,CASSSLLNTIYF,TGTGCCAGCAGCTCATTGTTGAACACCATATATTTT
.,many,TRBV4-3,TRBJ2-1,CASSRKGVNEQFF,TGCGCCAGCAGCCGAAAGGGAGTCAATGAGCAGTTCTTC
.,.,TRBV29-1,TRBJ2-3,CSVDLRQSTDTQYF,TGCAGCGTTGATTTGAGACAGAGCACAGATACGCAGTATTTT
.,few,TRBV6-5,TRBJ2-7,CASRLTVNYEQYF,TGTGCCAGCAGGCTGACTGTAAACTACGAGCAGTACTTC
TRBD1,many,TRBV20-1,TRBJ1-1,CSANRGPSNTEAFF,TGCAGTGCCAACAGGGGGCCCTCGAACACTGAAGCTTTCTTT
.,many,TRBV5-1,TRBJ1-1,CASSLEGTSTEAFF,TGCGCCAGCAGCTTGGAGGGGACATCGACTGAAGCTTTCTTT
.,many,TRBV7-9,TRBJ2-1,CASSLDPTGNEQFF,TGTGCCAGCAGCCTCGACCCGACAGGTAATGAGCAGTTCTTC
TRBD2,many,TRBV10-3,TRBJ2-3,CAISESGLAGRTTYTDTQYF,TGTGCCATCAGTGAGTCGGGACTAGCGGGGCGGACCACCTACACAGATACGCAGTATTTT
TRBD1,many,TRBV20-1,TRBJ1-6,CSARDGRQGGSYSPLHF,TGCAGTGCTAGAGATGGGAGGCAGGGGGGGAGTTATTCACCCCTCCACTTT
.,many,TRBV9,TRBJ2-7,CASSAGAGVEQYF,TGTGCCAGCAGCGCCGGAGCAGGGGTCGAGCAGTACTTC
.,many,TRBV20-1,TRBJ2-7,CSARPAGTSTLGEQYF,TGCAGTGCAAGACCAGCCGGGACTTCGACTTTGGGCGAGCAGTACTTC
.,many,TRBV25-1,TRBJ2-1,CASSESGNEQFF,TGTGCCAGCAGTGAATCGGGCAATGAGCAGTTCTTC
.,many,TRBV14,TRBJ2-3,CASSQQGIGDTQYF,TGTGCCAGCAGCCAACAGGGTATCGGAGATACGCAGTATTTT
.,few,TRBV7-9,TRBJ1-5,CASSASADNQPQHF,TGTGCCAGCAGCGCCTCCGCGGACAATCAGCCCCAGCATTTT
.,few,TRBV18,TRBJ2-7,CASSLPRGLSSYEQYF,TGTGCCAGCTCACTTCCGCGGGGGCTCAGCTCCTACGAGCAGTACTTC
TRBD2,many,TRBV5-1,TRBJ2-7,CASAIWGGHDEQYF,TGCGCCAGCGCGATCTGGGGAGGGCATGACGAGCAGTACTTC
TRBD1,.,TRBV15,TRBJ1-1,CATSSFTGTEQRRTEAFF,TGTGCCACCAGCAGCTTCACCGGGACAGAACAGAGGCGCACTGAAGCTTTCTTT
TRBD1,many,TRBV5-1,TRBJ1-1,CASSPGGQVTEAFF,TGCGCCAGCAGCCCCGGAGGACAGGTAACTGAAGCTTTCTTT
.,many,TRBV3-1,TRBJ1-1,CASSQGPGWDTEAFF,TGTGCCAGCAGCCAAGGTCCAGGGTGGGACACTGAAGCTTTCTTT
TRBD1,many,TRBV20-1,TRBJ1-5,CSAQGGQDSQPQHF,TGCAGTGCTCAGGGGGGACAGGACTCCCAGCCCCAGCATTTT
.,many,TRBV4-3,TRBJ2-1,CASSQVGSKASYNEQFF,TGCGCCAGCAGCCAAGTGGGCAGTAAGGCATCCTACAATGAGCAGTTCTTC
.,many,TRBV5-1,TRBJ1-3,CASSLFSYGNTIYF,TGCGCCAGCAGCTTGTTCAGTTACGGAAACACCATATATTTT
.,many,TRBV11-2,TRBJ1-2,CASSLEGSPNYGYTF,TGTGCCAGCAGCTTAGAAGGAAGTCCCAACTATGGCTACACCTTC
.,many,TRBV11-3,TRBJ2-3,CASSPMRGSSSTDTQYF,TGTGCCAGCAGCCCGATGAGAGGTTCGTCGAGCACAGATACGCAGTATTTT
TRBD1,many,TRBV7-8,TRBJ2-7,CASSFRTGTYEQYF,TGTGCCAGCAGCTTCCGGACAGGGACCTACGAGCAGTACTTC
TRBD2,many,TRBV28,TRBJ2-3,CASSLTSAGVNADTQYF,TGTGCCAGCAGTTTAACTTCGGCGGGAGTAAACGCAGATACGCAGTATTTT
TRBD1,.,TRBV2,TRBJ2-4,CASNLDRGDIQYF,TGTGCCAGCAACCTGGACAGGGGTGACATTCAGTACTTC
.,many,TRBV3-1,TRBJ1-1,CASSPRQNTEAFF,TGTGCCAGCAGCCCTAGACAGAACACTGAAGCTTTCTTT
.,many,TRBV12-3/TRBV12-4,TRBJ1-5,CASSLGIGQPQHF,TGTGCCAGCAGCCTGGGTATTGGTCAGCCCCAGCATTTT
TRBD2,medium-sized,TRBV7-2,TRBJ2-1,CASSLARWTSGSDEQFF,TGTGCCAGCAGCTTAGCGCGCTGGACTAGCGGGAGCGATGAGCAGTTCTTC
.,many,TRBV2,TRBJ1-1,CASHGHLLGRNTEAFF,TGTGCCAGCCACGGACACTTGTTAGGACGGAACACTGAAGCTTTCTTT
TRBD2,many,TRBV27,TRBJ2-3,CASSLSAGVLDTQYF,TGTGCCAGCAGTTTATCTGCGGGAGTGTTAGATACGCAGTATTTT
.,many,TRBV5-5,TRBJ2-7,CASSWDFAYEQYF,TGTGCCAGCAGCTGGGACTTTGCCTACGAGCAGTACTTC
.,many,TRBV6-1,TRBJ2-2,CATGGPQIWGGELFF,TGTGCCACCGGAGGGCCTCAAATTTGGGGCGGGGAGCTGTTTTTT
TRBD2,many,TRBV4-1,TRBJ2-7,CASSQHSERGPYYEQYF,TGCGCCAGCAGCCAACACTCGGAGCGGGGCCCCTACTACGAGCAGTACTTC
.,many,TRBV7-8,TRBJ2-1,CASSSPDASSYNEQFF,TGTGCCAGCAGCTCCCCGGACGCTTCCTCCTACAATGAGCAGTTCTTC
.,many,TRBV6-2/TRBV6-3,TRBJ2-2,CASSGFGGELFF,TGTGCCAGCAGTGGGTTTGGCGGGGAGCTGTTTTTT
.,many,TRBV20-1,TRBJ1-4,CSARDGSFHEKLFF,TGCAGTGCTAGAGATGGATCCTTTCATGAAAAACTGTTTTTT
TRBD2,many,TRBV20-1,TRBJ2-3,CSAPAAGGRADTQYF,TGCAGTGCTCCTGCTGCGGGGGGCAGGGCAGATACGCAGTATTTT
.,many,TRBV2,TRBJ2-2,CASSESRQGKTGELFF,TGTGCCAGCAGTGAATCGCGGCAGGGAAAGACCGGGGAGCTGTTTTTT